Listed below are T cell receptor beta chains from one sample, sequenced in a study of cytomegalovirus exposure and HLA in healthy donors. The method was immunoSEQ multiplex PCR; TCRdb's version includes in-frame clones alone and lacks a portion of them. The sample has approximately 170,000 clones, around 68% seen once. The source material was PBMCs. The origin of the receptors is a man aged 35-49 years in good health and CMV-seronegative. Each CDR3 is given with its conserved first and last residue. The D gene is left open where the match is weak. Not every row has a clone size; where given, it reads once, few, many or a size class.

J gene: TRBJ1-4; V gene: TRBV25-1; D gene: NA; clone size: NA; CDR3 protein: CASSEFDVTGKLFF; CDR3 DNA: TGTGCCAGCAGTGAATTTGATGTCACAGGGAAACTGTTTTTT
J gene: TRBJ1-1; V gene: TRBV6-5; D gene: TRBD1; clone size: NA; CDR3 protein: CASSYGTGAEAFF; CDR3 DNA: TGTGCCAGCAGTTACGGCACAGGGGCTGAAGCTTTCTTT
J gene: TRBJ2-2; V gene: TRBV15; D gene: TRBD2; clone size: NA; CDR3 protein: CATSRDRTSGMSGGNTGELFF; CDR3 DNA: TGTGCCACCAGCAGAGATAGGACTAGCGGGATGAGTGGCGGGAACACCGGGGAGCTGTTTTTT
J gene: TRBJ2-1; V gene: TRBV19; D gene: TRBD2; clone size: once; CDR3 protein: CASRPSGSSYNEQFF; CDR3 DNA: TGTGCCAGTAGGCCTAGCGGGTCCTCCTACAATGAGCAGTTCTTC
J gene: TRBJ2-1; V gene: TRBV6-5; D gene: NA; clone size: once; CDR3 protein: CAVGSHYGSYNEQFF; CDR3 DNA: TGTGCCGTCGGGAGCCACTACGGCTCCTACAATGAGCAGTTCTTC
J gene: TRBJ2-5; V gene: TRBV21-1; D gene: NA; clone size: NA; CDR3 protein: CASSARDRAFGDFETQYF; CDR3 DNA: TGTGCCAGCAGCGCCCGGGACAGGGCTTTTGGCGACTTTGAGACCCAGTACTTC
J gene: TRBJ2-7; V gene: TRBV6-1; D gene: TRBD2; clone size: few; CDR3 protein: CASSKGTSGTYEQYF; CDR3 DNA: TGTGCCAGCAGTAAAGGGACTAGCGGCACCTACGAGCAGTACTTC
J gene: TRBJ2-2; V gene: TRBV7-8; D gene: TRBD2; clone size: NA; CDR3 protein: CASSLVSGKTSGGAGTGELFF; CDR3 DNA: TGTGCCAGCAGCTTAGTCTCCGGGAAAACTAGCGGGGGAGCGGGCACCGGGGAGCTGTTTTTT
J gene: TRBJ1-2; V gene: TRBV30; D gene: TRBD1; clone size: NA; CDR3 protein: CAWSVTRTGGSYGYTF; CDR3 DNA: TGTGCCTGGAGTGTAACTAGGACAGGGGGAAGCTATGGCTACACCTTC
J gene: TRBJ2-3; V gene: TRBV7-2; D gene: TRBD2; clone size: NA; CDR3 protein: CASRSIAGGKRTQYF; CDR3 DNA: TGTGCCAGCAGATCGATAGCGGGCGGCAAACGTACGCAGTATTTT
J gene: TRBJ2-3; V gene: TRBV6-5; D gene: NA; clone size: NA; CDR3 protein: CASSWEGGRGTDTQYF; CDR3 DNA: TGTGCCAGCAGTTGGGAGGGGGGGCGCGGGACAGATACGCAGTATTTT
J gene: TRBJ2-5; V gene: TRBV19; D gene: NA; clone size: NA; CDR3 protein: CASSSGDGGVGTQYF; CDR3 DNA: TGTGCCAGTAGTTCAGGGGACGGTGGTGTTGGGACCCAGTACTTC
J gene: TRBJ2-2; V gene: TRBV7-8; D gene: NA; clone size: NA; CDR3 protein: CASSHQGHPTGELFF; CDR3 DNA: TGTGCCAGCAGCCATCAAGGACACCCCACCGGGGAGCTGTTTTTT
J gene: TRBJ1-6; V gene: TRBV30; D gene: TRBD1; clone size: NA; CDR3 protein: CAATHVGGGSPLHF; CDR3 DNA: TGTGCCGCAACTCACGTAGGGGGCGGTTCACCCCTCCACTTT
J gene: TRBJ2-7; V gene: TRBV7-9; D gene: NA; clone size: once; CDR3 protein: CASTPRASYEQYF; CDR3 DNA: TGTGCCAGCACCCCGCGGGCTTCCTACGAGCAGTACTTC
J gene: TRBJ2-2; V gene: TRBV5-1; D gene: TRBD1; clone size: NA; CDR3 protein: CASSPPTGSTGELFF; CDR3 DNA: TGCGCCAGCAGCCCGCCGACAGGGTCCACCGGGGAGCTGTTTTTT
J gene: TRBJ1-3; V gene: TRBV25-1; D gene: TRBD1; clone size: NA; CDR3 protein: CASSEWSDRDSGNTIYF; CDR3 DNA: TGTGCCAGCAGTGAATGGTCGGACAGGGACTCTGGAAACACCATATATTTT
J gene: TRBJ2-2; V gene: TRBV7-2; D gene: NA; clone size: NA; CDR3 protein: CASSLEVRANTGELFF; CDR3 DNA: TGTGCCAGCAGCTTAGAGGTCAGGGCGAACACCGGGGAGCTGTTTTTT
J gene: TRBJ2-3; V gene: TRBV19; D gene: NA; clone size: NA; CDR3 protein: CASSTTGFSTDTQYF; CDR3 DNA: TGTGCCAGTAGCACGACAGGCTTTAGCACAGATACGCAGTATTTT
J gene: TRBJ1-2; V gene: TRBV9; D gene: TRBD1; clone size: NA; CDR3 protein: CASSVRDSYGYTF; CDR3 DNA: TGTGCCAGCAGCGTAAGGGACAGCTATGGCTACACCTTC
J gene: TRBJ2-1; V gene: TRBV27; D gene: NA; clone size: few; CDR3 protein: CASRPHLGGEQFF; CDR3 DNA: TGTGCCAGCAGACCCCATCTAGGGGGTGAGCAGTTCTTC
J gene: TRBJ1-5; V gene: TRBV7-2; D gene: NA; clone size: few; CDR3 protein: CASSFPAGDQPQHF; CDR3 DNA: TGTGCCAGCAGCTTCCCCGCGGGGGATCAGCCCCAGCATTTT
J gene: TRBJ2-3; V gene: TRBV6-5; D gene: NA; clone size: NA; CDR3 protein: CASSSGFGGPGDTQYF; CDR3 DNA: TGTGCCAGCAGTTCCGGGTTTGGGGGCCCAGGAGATACGCAGTATTTT
J gene: TRBJ2-3; V gene: TRBV6-4; D gene: TRBD2; clone size: few; CDR3 protein: CASSVVSGSTDTQYF; CDR3 DNA: TGTGCCAGCAGTGTCGTCAGCGGGAGTACAGATACGCAGTATTTT
J gene: TRBJ2-3; V gene: TRBV15; D gene: TRBD2; clone size: NA; CDR3 protein: CATSRTTTSGGADTQYF; CDR3 DNA: TGTGCCACCAGCAGAACCACGACTAGCGGGGGAGCAGATACGCAGTATTTT
J gene: TRBJ2-1; V gene: TRBV6-4; D gene: TRBD2; clone size: NA; CDR3 protein: CASSALAGGGLSYNEQFF; CDR3 DNA: TGTGCCAGCAGTGCACTAGCGGGGGGGGGACTTTCCTACAATGAGCAGTTCTTC
J gene: TRBJ2-2; V gene: TRBV7-2; D gene: TRBD2; clone size: NA; CDR3 protein: CASSLSGGYYTGELFF; CDR3 DNA: TGTGCCAGCAGCTTAAGCGGGGGGTATTACACCGGGGAGCTGTTTTTT
J gene: TRBJ2-5; V gene: TRBV6-6; D gene: NA; clone size: NA; CDR3 protein: CASSQNRDYQETQYF; CDR3 DNA: TGTGCCAGCAGTCAAAACCGGGACTACCAAGAGACCCAGTACTTC
J gene: TRBJ2-3; V gene: TRBV6-5; D gene: TRBD2; clone size: NA; CDR3 protein: CASRTSGRVDDTQYF; CDR3 DNA: TGTGCCAGCAGGACTAGCGGGAGGGTGGATGATACGCAGTATTTT
J gene: TRBJ2-2; V gene: TRBV6-5; D gene: NA; clone size: NA; CDR3 protein: CASTAGELFF; CDR3 DNA: TGTGCCAGCACGGCCGGGGAGCTGTTTTTT
J gene: TRBJ1-2; V gene: TRBV6-1; D gene: NA; clone size: few; CDR3 protein: CASSEAGRNYGYTF; CDR3 DNA: TGTGCCAGCAGTGAAGCGGGCCGGAACTATGGCTACACCTTC
J gene: TRBJ2-1; V gene: TRBV29-1; D gene: TRBD2; clone size: NA; CDR3 protein: CSVEGVTGGAYNEQFF; CDR3 DNA: TGCAGCGTTGAAGGGGTTACGGGAGGGGCCTACAATGAGCAGTTCTTC
J gene: TRBJ1-1; V gene: TRBV11-2; D gene: NA; clone size: once; CDR3 protein: CASSFVGSRFTEAFF; CDR3 DNA: TGTGCCAGCAGCTTCGTAGGTTCCAGGTTCACTGAAGCTTTCTTT
J gene: TRBJ2-7; V gene: TRBV5-6; D gene: NA; clone size: once; CDR3 protein: CASSLGGGPYEQYF; CDR3 DNA: TGTGCCAGCAGCTTGGGGGGGGGCCCCTACGAGCAGTACTTC
J gene: TRBJ2-2; V gene: TRBV12-5; D gene: NA; clone size: once; CDR3 protein: CASGLDRTNTGELFF; CDR3 DNA: TGTGCTAGTGGTTTGGACAGGACGAACACCGGGGAGCTGTTTTTT
J gene: TRBJ1-1; V gene: TRBV5-1; D gene: NA; clone size: NA; CDR3 protein: CASKQGKNTEAFF; CDR3 DNA: TGCGCCAGCAAACAGGGCAAGAACACTGAAGCTTTCTTT
J gene: TRBJ2-7; V gene: TRBV5-5; D gene: NA; clone size: NA; CDR3 protein: CASSLQGGSYEQYF; CDR3 DNA: TGTGCCAGCAGCTTGCAGGGGGGCTCCTACGAGCAGTACTTC
J gene: TRBJ1-1; V gene: TRBV5-1; D gene: NA; clone size: NA; CDR3 protein: CASSLVGDTEAFF; CDR3 DNA: TGCGCCAGCAGCTTGGTAGGGGACACTGAAGCTTTCTTT
J gene: TRBJ2-7; V gene: TRBV5-4; D gene: TRBD2; clone size: NA; CDR3 protein: CASSREGYEQYF; CDR3 DNA: TGTGCCAGCAGCAGGGAGGGTTACGAGCAGTACTTC
J gene: TRBJ2-2; V gene: TRBV6-5; D gene: NA; clone size: NA; CDR3 protein: CASQRQQGGTGELFF; CDR3 DNA: TGTGCCAGCCAACGCCAACAGGGCGGCACCGGGGAGCTGTTTTTT
J gene: TRBJ1-2; V gene: TRBV5-6; D gene: NA; clone size: NA; CDR3 protein: CASSPGAGVNGYTF; CDR3 DNA: TGTGCCAGCAGCCCGGGCGCGGGGGTGAATGGCTACACCTTC
J gene: TRBJ1-2; V gene: TRBV7-2; D gene: NA; clone size: once; CDR3 protein: CASTKGLYGYTF; CDR3 DNA: TGTGCCAGCACCAAGGGACTCTATGGCTACACCTTC
J gene: TRBJ1-1; V gene: TRBV19; D gene: NA; clone size: NA; CDR3 protein: CASSVGRQQNTEAFF; CDR3 DNA: TGTGCCAGTAGTGTCGGCAGACAACAGAACACTGAAGCTTTCTTT
J gene: TRBJ2-5; V gene: TRBV9; D gene: TRBD2; clone size: NA; CDR3 protein: CASSVGVGGGGATETQYF; CDR3 DNA: TGTGCCAGCAGCGTAGGAGTTGGGGGCGGGGGGGCCACAGAGACCCAGTACTTC
J gene: TRBJ2-1; V gene: TRBV10-1; D gene: TRBD2; clone size: NA; CDR3 protein: CASPGTSGLRDNEQFF; CDR3 DNA: TGCGCCAGCCCCGGGACTAGCGGCCTCCGCGACAATGAGCAGTTCTTC
J gene: TRBJ2-1; V gene: TRBV6-4; D gene: TRBD2; clone size: NA; CDR3 protein: CASSGAGLGRNEQFF; CDR3 DNA: TGTGCCAGCAGTGGGGCAGGACTAGGCCGAAATGAGCAGTTCTTC
J gene: TRBJ1-1; V gene: TRBV6-5; D gene: TRBD1; clone size: NA; CDR3 protein: CASSKTGQGTEAFF; CDR3 DNA: TGTGCCAGCAGCAAGACAGGGCAGGGTACTGAAGCTTTCTTT
J gene: TRBJ2-2; V gene: TRBV4-1; D gene: NA; clone size: NA; CDR3 protein: CASSQVAVNTGELFF; CDR3 DNA: TGCGCCAGCAGCCAAGTAGCGGTTAACACCGGGGAGCTGTTTTTT
J gene: TRBJ1-4; V gene: TRBV5-1; D gene: TRBD1; clone size: NA; CDR3 protein: CASSPWTGVGEKLFF; CDR3 DNA: TGCGCCAGCAGCCCCTGGACAGGGGTAGGTGAAAAACTGTTTTTT
J gene: TRBJ1-5; V gene: TRBV27; D gene: NA; clone size: NA; CDR3 protein: CASSFAGRAQHF; CDR3 DNA: TGTGCCAGCAGTTTCGCAGGTCGTGCCCAGCATTTT
J gene: TRBJ2-5; V gene: TRBV5-6; D gene: NA; clone size: NA; CDR3 protein: CASSTGSWREQYF; CDR3 DNA: TGTGCCAGCAGCACCGGGTCTTGGAGGGAGCAGTACTTC
J gene: TRBJ2-1; V gene: TRBV28; D gene: TRBD1; clone size: NA; CDR3 protein: CASRGQGAYNEQFF; CDR3 DNA: TGTGCCAGCAGAGGACAGGGGGCCTACAATGAGCAGTTCTTC
J gene: TRBJ2-7; V gene: TRBV6-1; D gene: TRBD2; clone size: NA; CDR3 protein: CASSRTSGRVYEQYF; CDR3 DNA: TGTGCCAGCAGTAGGACTAGCGGGAGGGTTTACGAGCAGTACTTC
J gene: TRBJ2-3; V gene: TRBV10-3; D gene: TRBD2; clone size: NA; CDR3 protein: CATHPGAGGKTSTDTQYF; CDR3 DNA: TGTGCCACCCACCCGGGAGCGGGGGGGAAAACTAGCACAGATACGCAGTATTTT
J gene: TRBJ2-7; V gene: TRBV7-9; D gene: TRBD1; clone size: NA; CDR3 protein: CASRPSPRDRAGSYEQCF; CDR3 DNA: TGTGCCAGCAGGCCCTCCCCACGGGACAGGGCTGGGTCCTACGAGCAGTGCTTC
J gene: TRBJ2-7; V gene: TRBV7-2; D gene: TRBD1; clone size: NA; CDR3 protein: CASSLGRDRGVYEQYF; CDR3 DNA: TGTGCCAGCAGCCTTGGCCGGGACAGGGGGGTATACGAGCAGTACTTC
J gene: TRBJ2-7; V gene: TRBV27; D gene: NA; clone size: few; CDR3 protein: CASSPFRDYEQYF; CDR3 DNA: TGTGCCAGCAGTCCCTTCAGGGATTACGAGCAGTACTTC
J gene: TRBJ1-5; V gene: TRBV12-5; D gene: NA; clone size: NA; CDR3 protein: CASGLVLRPQHF; CDR3 DNA: TGTGCTAGTGGTTTGGTACTTAGGCCCCAGCATTTT
J gene: TRBJ1-3; V gene: TRBV6-1; D gene: TRBD1; clone size: NA; CDR3 protein: CATGTGGNTIYF; CDR3 DNA: TGTGCCACCGGGACAGGAGGAAACACCATATATTTT
J gene: TRBJ1-1; V gene: TRBV5-4; D gene: TRBD1; clone size: NA; CDR3 protein: CASSLTGTGQNTEAFF; CDR3 DNA: TGTGCCAGCAGCTTAACCGGGACAGGGCAGAACACTGAAGCTTTCTTT